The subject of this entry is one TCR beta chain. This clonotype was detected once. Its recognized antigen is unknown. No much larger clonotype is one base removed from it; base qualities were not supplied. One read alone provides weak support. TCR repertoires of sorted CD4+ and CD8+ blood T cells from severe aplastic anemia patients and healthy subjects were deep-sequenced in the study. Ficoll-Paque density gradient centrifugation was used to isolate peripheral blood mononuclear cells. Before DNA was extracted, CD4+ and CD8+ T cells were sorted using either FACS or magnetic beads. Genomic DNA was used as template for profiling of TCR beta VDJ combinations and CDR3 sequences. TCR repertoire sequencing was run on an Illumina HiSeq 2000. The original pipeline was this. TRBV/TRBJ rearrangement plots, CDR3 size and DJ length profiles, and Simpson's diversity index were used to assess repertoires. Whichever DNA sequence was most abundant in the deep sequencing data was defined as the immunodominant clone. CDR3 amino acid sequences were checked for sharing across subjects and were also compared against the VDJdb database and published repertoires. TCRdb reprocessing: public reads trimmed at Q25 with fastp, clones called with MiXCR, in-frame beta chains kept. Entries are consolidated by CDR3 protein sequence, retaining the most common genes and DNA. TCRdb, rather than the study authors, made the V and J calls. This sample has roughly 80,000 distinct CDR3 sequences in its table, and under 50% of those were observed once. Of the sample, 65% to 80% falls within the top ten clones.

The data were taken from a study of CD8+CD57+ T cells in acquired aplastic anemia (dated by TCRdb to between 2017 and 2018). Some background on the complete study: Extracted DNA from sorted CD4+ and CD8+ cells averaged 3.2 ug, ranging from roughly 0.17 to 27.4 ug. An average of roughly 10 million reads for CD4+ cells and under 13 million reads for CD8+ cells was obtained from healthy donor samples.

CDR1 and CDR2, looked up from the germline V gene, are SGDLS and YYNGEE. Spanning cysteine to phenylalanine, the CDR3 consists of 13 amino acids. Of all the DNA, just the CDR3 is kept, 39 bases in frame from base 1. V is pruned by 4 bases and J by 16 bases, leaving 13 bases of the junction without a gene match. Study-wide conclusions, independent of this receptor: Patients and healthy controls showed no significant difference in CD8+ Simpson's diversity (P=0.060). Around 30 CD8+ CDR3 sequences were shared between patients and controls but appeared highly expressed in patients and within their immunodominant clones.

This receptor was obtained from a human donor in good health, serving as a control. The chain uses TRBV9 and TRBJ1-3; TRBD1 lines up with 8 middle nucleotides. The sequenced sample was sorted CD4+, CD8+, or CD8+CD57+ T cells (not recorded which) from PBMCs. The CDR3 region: CASSTGGSNTTYF. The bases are TGTGCCAGCAGCACAGGGGGGAGTAACACCACGTATTTT.